This T cell receptor beta chain was found in a study of cytomegalovirus exposure and HLA in healthy donors (TCRdb year 2017). At the level of the whole study: An earlier analysis of some 600 of the donors reported approximately 280 Gb of sequence data and 117 million unique TCR beta sequences obtained from about 179 million T cells. To predict cytomegalovirus infection status, the study brought together high-throughput TCR immunosequencing, statistical association of individual TCRs with disease status, and machine learning. The aim of the study was to test whether cataloging public T cell receptors could identify signatures of past pathogen exposure. Donor age, sex, ethnicity and CMV serostatus were collected together with the repertoire data. The number of typed donors differed by locus: about 629-640 for A, B, C, DRB1 and DQB1; some 500 for DQA1; 606 for DPA1; and about 470 for DPB1. Both class I and class II loci were covered by HLA typing, at four-digit resolution. In a later analysis, previously published TCR beta repertoires from some 640 donors were re-analyzed and high-resolution HLA genotyping was added so that TCR occurrence patterns could be studied. Four or five DR-DQ haplotypes were treated as single units for association and clustering because of strong linkage in the cohort. The study profiled the T cell repertoires of about 640 subjects by immunosequencing and related them to cytomegalovirus serostatus. Every repertoire in the discovery cohort had been generated on one and the same sequencing platform. In addition to the first cohort of 650 to 750 subjects, a separate validation cohort of approximately 130 different subjects was used. Among the roughly 400 genotyped donors, approximately 81% belonged to the genetic ancestry cluster associated with self-reported Caucasian donors. Genome-wide SNP genotypes for about three fifths of the 666 donors were used in a later genetic analysis, which treated that subset as a discovery cohort. About 300 gigabases of sequencing data and 70 million to 100 million unique TCR sequences were included in an early release covering roughly 700 HLA-typed donors. Among over 350 genotyped donors of the cohort, an average of approximately 250,000 unique TCR beta nucleotide sequences were sequenced per donor, roughly a sixth of them non-productive. An earlier analysis of 500 to 650 of the donors applied high-throughput TCR beta sequencing to assess whether each TCR beta V gene segment acted as functional or pseudogenic. Rather than drawing on any new phenotypic data, the later analysis identified candidate immune exposures from TCR beta sequences and the way those sequences occurred across donors. Study-wide conclusions, independent of this receptor: The study gave a list of some 150 TCR beta chains associated with cytomegalovirus. Because HLA typing was unavailable for some donors at each locus, only the typed subset was used in association tests. A later genetic analysis reported fewer N-insertions in productive TCRs among donors in an Asian-associated ancestry cluster than the roughly 700-donor mean. Because counts were too low, seventeen rarely observed V segments, including chromosome 9 orphons, were excluded from the earlier analysis of some 590 of the donors. For the cohort, immune exposure information was limited to CMV serostatus. In vitro tests confirmed that a few of the cytomegalovirus-associated TCR beta chains recognize cytomegalovirus antigens. Presence/absence analyses assumed roughly uniform sequencing depth across donors, an assumption that may not hold. Linkage disequilibrium might explain the correlated functional status among segregating V segments, but an unknown experimental factor could not be ruled out. In a later analysis, HLA-associated TCR beta chains were found to be more clonally expanded and to have lower generation probabilities than equally common non-associated chains. A later analysis reported that several top co-occurrence clusters appeared linked to parvovirus B19, influenza, CMV and Epstein-Barr virus. The sequencing pipeline was judged likely to have produced a cluster of highly shared sequence variants as a technical artifact. According to the authors, the approach could potentially be generalized to other disease states and immunological phenotypes. In a later analysis, the rate of TCR association differed among HLA loci, with DRB1 alleles having the most associated TCRs and HLA-C alleles having the fewest. The classifier was reported to diagnose cytomegalovirus status with high specificity and sensitivity in both the original and validation cohorts. Strong co-occurrence of HLA alleles, especially DR and DQ, made assigning TCR associations to individual alleles difficult. This cohort had only TCR beta chains sequenced, and the lack of alpha or paired-chain data limited which features could be detected. At a false discovery rate of 0.05, a later analysis linked about 17,000 TCR beta sequences to specific HLA alleles. A further reported finding was that TCR beta sequences accurately predicted the HLA-A and HLA-B alleles for most subjects in the first cohort. Most TCR sequences were seen in very few donors, while some public TCRs were found in many individuals. Because the 87-base-pair reads could not distinguish some IMGT-functional V segments, including TRBV6-2 and TRBV6-3, those segments were excluded. An earlier analysis of 587 of the donors showed that most TCR beta V segments appeared in productive rearrangements either about 90% or about 30% of the time, which broadly matched IMGT annotations. In a later genetic analysis, a missense DCLRE1C variant was associated with V-gene and J-gene trimming of TCR beta chains, and the association was replicated in an independent cohort. According to a later analysis, most CMV-associated TCR beta chains appeared to be HLA-restricted, and the HLA associations seemed to be driven largely by CMV exposure.

The cohort was made up of approximately 670 healthy bone marrow donors. All cohort members were sampled while nominally healthy, although unrecorded immune exposures were likely present. The donor was CMV seronegative and belonged to the group of 320 or so seronegative cohort members. A peripheral blood sample was collected from each donor, and TCR beta sequencing was performed on peripheral blood mononuclear cells. The Qiagen DNeasy Blood Extraction Kit was used to extract genomic DNA from the blood cell samples. Clipping removes 4 bases from V and 7 bases from J, with 5 as the unmatched junction base count. As encoded in the germline V gene (reference sequence), CDR1 is SGHNT while CDR2 is YYREEE. The CDR3 runs 14 amino acids, cysteine and phenylalanine included. Just CDR3 DNA is preserved here, 42 bases in frame from base 1. With regard to this clone: This clone's antigen is unknown. The input lacks base qualities; no much larger clone sits a single base away.

The library was built by means of the immunoSEQ multiplex PCR assay. The multiplex PCR relied on a mix of 60 forward primers for TCR Vbeta segments and 13 reverse primers for TCR Jbeta segments. The CDR3 region of rearranged TCR beta genes was amplified from genomic DNA with a multiplex PCR assay. Amplified TCR beta libraries were sequenced as 87-base-pair reads on the Illumina HiSeq System. Processing in the source paper ran as follows. In a later analysis, tens of millions of unique TCR beta chains were counted across the 666 repertoires, and roughly 9.9 million of these chains were shared by at least two donors. To remove PCR and sequencing errors, raw reads were error-corrected and collapsed into unique sequences using a nearest-neighbor algorithm that merged closely related sequences. V, D and J gene segments were assigned by aligning CDR3 sequences to IMGT reference sequences. For a sequence to be retained, a match of at least six nucleotides to both a V gene segment and a J gene segment was required. A rearrangement was called productive if the CDR3 had no stop codons and remained in frame with V and J, and every other rearrangement was called non-productive. Following IMGT convention, CDR3 was defined as the stretch from the second conserved V-encoded cysteine up to the conserved J-encoded phenylalanine. Sequences without an unambiguous match to a single V gene segment were excluded from the earlier analysis of a few hundred of the donors. In an earlier analysis of several hundred of the donors, V segments were called functional above 56.7% productive rearrangements and were called segregating when the between-donor standard deviation exceeded 5%. A statistical classification framework was built to diagnose cytomegalovirus status from the catalog of TCR beta chain sequences. In a later analysis, V and J genes were assigned by comparing TCR nucleotide sequences against IMGT/GENE-DB human TR gene sequences. The TCRdist pipeline was used in a later analysis to assign CDR3 sequences and most-parsimonious VDJ recombination scenarios. In a later analysis, each TCR beta chain was defined by its CDR3 amino acid sequence together with its V-gene family, and reads without a unique V-gene family were excluded. In a later analysis, 500 to 700 highly shared, low-generation-probability nucleotide sequences were removed to address suspected cross-contamination and a sequencing artifact. In a later analysis, a clonal expansion index for each public chain was calculated from normalized within-repertoire ranks of inferred template counts. In a later analysis, generation probabilities were computed using a VDJ recombination model fitted to out-of-frame rearrangements, and the results were checked against IGoR. In a later analysis, TCR-TCR, TCR-HLA and TCR-CMV co-occurrence was scored with hypergeometric tests, and a repertoire-size bias correction was applied to TCR pairs. To estimate false discovery rates, a later analysis permuted the HLA or CMV assignments 20 times. In a later analysis, co-occurring TCRs were grouped using DBSCAN, and TCRdist sequence similarity was added for clustering within HLA-allele-positive subsets. Repertoires with fewer than 30,000 or more than 120,000 public chains were left out of co-occurrence clustering, as were about five repertoires with anomalous nucleotide sharing. The source is immuneACCESS, and TCRdb retained only in-frame sequences with V and J called. Part of the clones is not carried over; for the studies checked, unresolved V genes explain less than half of this, and the remainder is unexplained. V, J and clone size derive from that table, while D and trimming were established from the DNA sequence. The sample includes about 140,000 clones, with approximately 65% observed a single time. Roughly 6% of the sample is in the top ten clones.

The sample comprised PBMCs. This clonotype originated in a woman aged 60-75 years in good health and CMV-seronegative. The V and J genes are TRBV5-4 and TRBJ2-1; TRBD1 matches 10 bases in the middle. DNA sequence: TGTGCCAGCAGCGCCGGACAGGGGGGGAATGAGCAGTTCTTC. It codes for CASSAGQGGNEQFF.